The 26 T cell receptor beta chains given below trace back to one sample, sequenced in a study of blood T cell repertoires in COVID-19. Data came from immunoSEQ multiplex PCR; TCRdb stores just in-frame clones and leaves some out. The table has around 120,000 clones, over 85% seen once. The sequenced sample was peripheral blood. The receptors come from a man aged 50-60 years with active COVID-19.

The CDR3: CASRDPANYGYTF. CDR3 nucleotides: TGTGCCAGCAGAGATCCAGCTAACTATGGCTACACCTTC. This sequence joins TRBV6-5 and TRBJ1-2; D gene unclear. CDR1 and CDR2 from the germline V gene are MNHEY and SVGAGI. Trimming removed 6 bases at V and 0 bases at J, with 8 bases between. The CDR3 sequence is 13 residues long.

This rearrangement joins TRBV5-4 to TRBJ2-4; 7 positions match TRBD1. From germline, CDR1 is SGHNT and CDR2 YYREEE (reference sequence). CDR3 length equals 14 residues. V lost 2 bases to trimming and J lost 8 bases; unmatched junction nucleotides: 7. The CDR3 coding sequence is TGTGCCAGCAGCTTACCGGGACAGACAGACATTCAGTACTTC. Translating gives CASSLPGQTDIQYF.

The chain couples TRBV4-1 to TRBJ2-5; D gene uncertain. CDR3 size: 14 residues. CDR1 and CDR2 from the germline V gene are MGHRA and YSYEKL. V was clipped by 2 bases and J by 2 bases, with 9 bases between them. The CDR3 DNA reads TGCGCCAGCAGCCAATCGTTAGTTCAAGAGACCCAGTACTTC. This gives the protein CASSQSLVQETQYF.

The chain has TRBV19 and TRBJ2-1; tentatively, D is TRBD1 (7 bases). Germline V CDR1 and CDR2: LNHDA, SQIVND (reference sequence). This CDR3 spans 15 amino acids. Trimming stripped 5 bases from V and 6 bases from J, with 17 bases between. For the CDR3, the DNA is TGTGCCAGTAGTCCGACAGGGACTTACATCAATGAGCAGTTCTTC. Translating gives CASSPTGTYINEQFF.

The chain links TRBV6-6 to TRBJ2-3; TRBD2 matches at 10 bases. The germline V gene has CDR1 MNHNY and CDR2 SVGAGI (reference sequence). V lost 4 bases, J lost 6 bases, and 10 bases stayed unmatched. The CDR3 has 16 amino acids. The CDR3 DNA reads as TGTGCCAGCAGTTCTCCTAGCGGGGGTGTTGCGGATACGCAGTATTTT. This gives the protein CASSSPSGGVADTQYF.

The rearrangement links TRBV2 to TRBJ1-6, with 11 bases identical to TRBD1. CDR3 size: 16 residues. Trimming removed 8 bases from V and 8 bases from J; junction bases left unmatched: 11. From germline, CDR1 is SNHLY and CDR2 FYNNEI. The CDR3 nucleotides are TGTGCCAGCTCGTACAATCCGGGACAGGGGGATTCACCCCTCCACTTT. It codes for CASSYNPGQGDSPLHF.

The DNA of the CDR3 is TGTGCCAGCAGTCAGCGGACAGGGGGTACCAATGAGCAGTTCTTC. Translating gives CASSQRTGGTNEQFF. The chain is built from TRBV6-5 and TRBJ2-1; 10 nucleotides agree with TRBD1. This CDR3 has 15 residues. The junction had 7 bases not matched to a gene; V was cut back by 5 bases and J by 6 bases. The germline gives CDR1 MNHEY, CDR2 SVGAGI.

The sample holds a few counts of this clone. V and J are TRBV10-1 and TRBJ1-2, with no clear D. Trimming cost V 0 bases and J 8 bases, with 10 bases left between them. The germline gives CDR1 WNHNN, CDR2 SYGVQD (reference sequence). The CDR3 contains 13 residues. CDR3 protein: CASSESIGRGYTF. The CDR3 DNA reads TGCGCCAGCAGTGAGTCGATAGGGAGAGGCTACACCTTC.

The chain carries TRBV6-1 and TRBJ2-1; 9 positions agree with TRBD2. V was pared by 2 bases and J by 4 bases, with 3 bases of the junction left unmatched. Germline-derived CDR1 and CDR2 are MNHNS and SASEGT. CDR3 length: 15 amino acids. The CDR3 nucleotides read TGTGCCAGCAGTGAACTAGCGGGAATGTACAATGAGCAGTTCTTC. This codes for CASSELAGMYNEQFF.

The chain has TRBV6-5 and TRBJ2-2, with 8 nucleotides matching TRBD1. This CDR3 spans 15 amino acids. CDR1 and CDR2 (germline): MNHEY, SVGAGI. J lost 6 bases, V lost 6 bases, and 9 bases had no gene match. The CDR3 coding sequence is TGTGCCAGCAGAAGCAGGGGGCGCCAACCCGGGGAGCTGTTTTTT. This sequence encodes CASRSRGRQPGELFF.

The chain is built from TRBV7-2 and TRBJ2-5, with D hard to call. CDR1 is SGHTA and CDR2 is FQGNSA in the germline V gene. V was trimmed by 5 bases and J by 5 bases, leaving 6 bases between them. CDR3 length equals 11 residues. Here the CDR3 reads CASSTRETQYF. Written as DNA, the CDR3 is TGTGCCAGCAGCACCAGGGAGACCCAGTACTTC.

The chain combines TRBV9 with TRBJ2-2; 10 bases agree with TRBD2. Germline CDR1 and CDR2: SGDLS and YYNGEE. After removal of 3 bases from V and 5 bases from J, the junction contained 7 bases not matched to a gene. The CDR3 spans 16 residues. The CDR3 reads CASSASAGGGTGELFF. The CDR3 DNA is TGTGCCAGCAGCGCATCAGCGGGAGGGGGTACCGGGGAGCTGTTTTTT.

Here the CDR3 DNA reads TGTGCCAGCAGCGGGGGACAGGGGTACGAGCAGTACTTC. It translates to CASSGGQGYEQYF. This sequence joins TRBV9 and TRBJ2-7, with 10 positions matching TRBD1. The CDR3 has 13 residues. The J segment lost 4 bases and the V segment lost 3 bases, leaving 1 base of the junction unmatched. Germline CDR1 reads SGDLS; CDR2 reads YYNGEE.

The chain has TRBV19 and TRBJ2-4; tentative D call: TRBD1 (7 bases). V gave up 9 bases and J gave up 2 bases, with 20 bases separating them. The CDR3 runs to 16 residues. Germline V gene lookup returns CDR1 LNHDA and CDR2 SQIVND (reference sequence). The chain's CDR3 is CASSSRGRLTKNIQYF. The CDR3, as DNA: TGTGCCAGCTCCAGCAGGGGGAGGTTAACCAAAAACATTCAGTACTTC.

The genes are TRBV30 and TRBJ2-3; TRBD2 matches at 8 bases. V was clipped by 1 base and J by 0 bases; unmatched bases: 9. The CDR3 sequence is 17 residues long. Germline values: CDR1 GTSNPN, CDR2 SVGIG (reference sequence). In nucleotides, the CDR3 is TGTGCCTGGAGTGGAGTAGCGGGAAAGGCCAGCACAGATACGCAGTATTTT. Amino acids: CAWSGVAGKASTDTQYF.

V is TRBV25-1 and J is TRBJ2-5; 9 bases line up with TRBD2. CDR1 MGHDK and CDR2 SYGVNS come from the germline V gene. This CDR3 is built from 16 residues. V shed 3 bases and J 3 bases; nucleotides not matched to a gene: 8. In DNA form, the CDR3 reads TGTGCCAGCAGTGATCCTGTAGGACTAGCGAAAGAGACCCAGTACTTC. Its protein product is CASSDPVGLAKETQYF.

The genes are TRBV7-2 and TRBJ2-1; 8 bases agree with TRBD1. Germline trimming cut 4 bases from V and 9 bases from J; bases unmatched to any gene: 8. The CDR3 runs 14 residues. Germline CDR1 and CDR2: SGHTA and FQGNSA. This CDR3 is CASSSPPGTGEQFF. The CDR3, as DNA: TGTGCCAGCAGCTCCCCCCCGGGGACAGGTGAGCAGTTCTTC. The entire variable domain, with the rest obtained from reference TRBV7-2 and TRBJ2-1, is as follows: GAGVSQSPSNKVTEKGKDVELRCDPISGHTALYWYRQSLGQGLEFLIYFQGNSAPDKSGLPSDRFSAERTGGSVSTLTIQRTQQEDSAVYLCASSSPPGTGEQFFGPGTRLTVL.

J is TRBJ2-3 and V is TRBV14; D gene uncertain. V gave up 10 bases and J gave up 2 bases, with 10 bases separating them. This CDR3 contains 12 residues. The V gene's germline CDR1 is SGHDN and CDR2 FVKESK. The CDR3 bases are TGTGCCACCTCCGCGAACACAGATACGCAGTATTTT. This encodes CATSANTDTQYF. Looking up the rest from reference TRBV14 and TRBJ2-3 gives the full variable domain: EAGVTQFPSHSVIEKGQTVTLRCDPISGHDNLYWYRRVMGKEIKFLLHFVKESKQDESGMPNNRFLAERTGGTYSTLKVQPAELEDSGVYFCATSANTDTQYFGPGTRLTVL.

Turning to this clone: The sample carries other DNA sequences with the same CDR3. In DNA form, the CDR3 reads TGTGCCAGCTCACCTGGGAGGACCGGGGAGCTGTTTTTT. Translation: CASSPGRTGELFF. The chain couples TRBV18 to TRBJ2-2, with D possibly TRBD2 on 6 matching bases. The V gene's germline CDR1 is KGHSH and CDR2 LQKENI. V dropped 3 bases and J dropped 5 bases, with 7 bases sitting between them. The CDR3 length is 13 residues.

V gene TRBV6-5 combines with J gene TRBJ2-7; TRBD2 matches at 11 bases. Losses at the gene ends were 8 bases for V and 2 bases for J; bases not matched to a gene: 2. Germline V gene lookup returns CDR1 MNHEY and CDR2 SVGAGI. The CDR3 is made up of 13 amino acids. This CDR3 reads CASGTSGAYEQYV. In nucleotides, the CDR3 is TGTGCCAGCGGGACTAGCGGAGCCTACGAGCAGTACGTC.

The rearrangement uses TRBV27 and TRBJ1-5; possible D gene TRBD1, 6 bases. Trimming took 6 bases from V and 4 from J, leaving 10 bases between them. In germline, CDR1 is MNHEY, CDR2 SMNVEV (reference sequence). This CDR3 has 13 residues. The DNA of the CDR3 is TGTGCCAGCAGGACAGGAGCTAATCAGCCCCAGCATTTT. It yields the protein CASRTGANQPQHF.

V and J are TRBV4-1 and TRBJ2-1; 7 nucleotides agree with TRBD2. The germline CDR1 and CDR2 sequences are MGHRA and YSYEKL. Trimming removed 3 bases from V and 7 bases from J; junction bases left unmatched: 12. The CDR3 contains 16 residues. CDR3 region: CASSHADPPGGNEQFF. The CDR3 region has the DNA TGCGCCAGCAGCCATGCGGACCCACCGGGAGGAAATGAGCAGTTCTTC.

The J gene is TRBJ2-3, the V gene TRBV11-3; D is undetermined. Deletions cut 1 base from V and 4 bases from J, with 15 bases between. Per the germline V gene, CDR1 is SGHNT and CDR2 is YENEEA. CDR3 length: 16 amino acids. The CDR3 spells CASSLGSHTGPDTQYF. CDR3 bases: TGTGCCAGCAGCTTAGGGTCACATACTGGGCCAGATACGCAGTATTTT.

The CDR3 DNA reads as TGTGCCAGCAGCTTAGAGGACAGGGGTATAGATGAGCAGTTCTTC. Amino acids: CASSLEDRGIDEQFF. The V and J genes are TRBV11-1 and TRBJ2-1; 9 bases align to TRBD1. CDR1 and CDR2 from the germline V gene are SGHAT and FQDESV (reference sequence). J was trimmed by 8 bases and V by 1 base; bases with no gene match: 6. The CDR3 sequence is 15 residues long.

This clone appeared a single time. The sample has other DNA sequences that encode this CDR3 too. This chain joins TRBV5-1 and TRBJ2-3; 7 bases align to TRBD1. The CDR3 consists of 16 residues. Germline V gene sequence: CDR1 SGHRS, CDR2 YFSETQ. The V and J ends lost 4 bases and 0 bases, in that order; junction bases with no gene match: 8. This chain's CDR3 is CASSRGQVGSTDTQYF. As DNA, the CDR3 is TGCGCCAGCAGCCGAGGACAGGTGGGGAGCACAGATACGCAGTATTTT. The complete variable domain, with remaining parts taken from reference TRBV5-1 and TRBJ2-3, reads KAGVTQTPRYLIKTRGQQVTLSCSPISGHRSVSWYQQTPGQGLQFLFEYFSETQRNKGNFPGRFSGRQFSNSRSEMNVSTLELGDSALYLCASSRGQVGSTDTQYFGPGTRLTVL.

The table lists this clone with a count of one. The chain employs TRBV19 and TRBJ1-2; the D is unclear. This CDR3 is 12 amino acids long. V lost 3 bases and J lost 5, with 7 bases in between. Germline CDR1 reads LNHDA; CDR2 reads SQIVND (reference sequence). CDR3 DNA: TGTGCCAGTAGTATCGGTCAATATGGCTACACCTTC. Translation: CASSIGQYGYTF.